Listed here are 19 T cell receptor beta chains from one sample, sequenced in a study of regulatory dendritic cells for organ transplantation. No antigen has been identified for these receptors. Some clones are missing from TCRdb's copy, which holds only in-frame ones; the method was immunoSEQ multiplex PCR. The sample consists of some 9,600 clones, 65% to 85% of them appearing once. Allogeneic regulatory or mature dendritic cells were co-cultured for 5 days with CFSE-labeled sorted T cells at 1:10. The sequenced sample consisted of memory CD4+ T cells from blood cultured with dendritic cells. Subset in this sample: CD45RO+ memory T cells. The receptors come from a human donor in good health.

The chain has TRBV7-8 and TRBJ1-6; D perhaps matches TRBD1 (5 bases). The germline V gene encodes CDR1 SGHVS and CDR2 FQNEAQ. Trimming left V 0 bases short and J 10 bases short, with 16 bases between. The CDR3 spans 16 residues. CDR3 nucleotides: TGTGCCAGCAGCTTAGCATTGGGCGGGGCAGGGTCACCCCTCCACTTT. This codes for CASSLALGGAGSPLHF.

The chain is built from TRBV29-1 and TRBJ2-1, with a possible D match to TRBD2 (6 bases). Looked up from germline, CDR1 is SQVTM and CDR2 is ANQGSEA. V lost 4 bases and J 9 bases, leaving 13 bases between the germline ends. This CDR3 spans 12 amino acids. For the CDR3, the DNA is TGCAGCGTTGGGGAATCCGGGGGTGAGCAGTTCTTC. Its protein product is CSVGESGGEQFF.

The chain has TRBV11-3 and TRBJ2-2; 10 nucleotides line up with TRBD2. Trimming cost V 3 bases and J 6 bases; bases outside gene matches: 1. The germline gives CDR1 SGHNT, CDR2 YENEEA. The CDR3 has 14 amino acids. CDR3 amino acids: CASSLGTSAGELFF. The CDR3 region has the DNA TGTGCCAGCAGCTTGGGGACTAGCGCCGGGGAGCTGTTTTTT.

J is TRBJ1-4 and V is TRBV14; D remains unclear. The V and J ends lost 0 bases and 9 bases respectively, with 8 bases between them. Germline CDR1 reads SGHDN; CDR2 reads FVKESK. This CDR3 is built from 13 residues. CDR3 region: CASSQDVGKKLFF. CDR3 nucleotide sequence: TGTGCCAGCAGCCAAGATGTCGGGAAAAAACTGTTTTTT.

This clone was seen only once. The chain joins TRBV7-8 to TRBJ1-1; weak D call: TRBD1 (5 bases). The V end was cut by 5 bases, the J end by 1 base, with 14 bases between. Germline V gene data show CDR1 as SGHVS and CDR2 as FQNEAQ. The CDR3 spans 15 residues. Here the CDR3 DNA reads TGTGCCAGCAGCCCCTTCGGGGGGGGGAACACTGAAGCTTTCTTT. This gives the protein CASSPFGGGNTEAFF.

This chain uses TRBV6-1 with TRBJ1-1; maybe TRBD1 (6 bases). Per germline, CDR1 MNHNS and CDR2 SASEGT. The CDR3 is 14 amino acids. Trimming shortened V by 6 bases and J by 1 base, and 12 bases separated the two germline ends. CDR3 sequence: CASRADSENTEAFF. CDR3 DNA: TGTGCCAGCAGGGCGGACAGCGAGAACACTGAAGCTTTCTTT.

This chain uses TRBV5-5 with TRBJ1-4; TRBD1 is a possible D gene (5 bases). V dropped 4 bases and J dropped 6 bases, with 10 bases sitting between them. Germline assignment: CDR1 SGHKS and CDR2 YYEKEE (reference sequence). The CDR3 is 13 residues long. The CDR3 DNA sequence: TGTGCCAGCAGCCCCCCAGGGTATGAAAAACTGTTTTTT. It is translated as CASSPPGYEKLFF.

This clone was seen more than once but under ten times. The genes are TRBV15 and TRBJ1-1; no firm D call. Trimming took 4 bases from V and 0 from J, leaving 9 bases between them. Per germline, CDR1 LNHNV and CDR2 YYDKDF (reference sequence). The CDR3 has 14 amino acids. CDR3 nucleotide sequence: TGTGCCACCAGCACAGGTCGGATGAACACTGAAGCTTTCTTT. This sequence encodes CATSTGRMNTEAFF.

This chain connects TRBV4-1 to TRBJ2-6; 12 bases map to TRBD1. The CDR3 runs to 18 residues. J was trimmed by 1 base and V by 2 bases; bases with no gene match: 3. The germline CDR1 and CDR2 sequences are MGHRA and YSYEKL. CDR3 sequence (DNA): TGCGCCAGCAGCCAACCGGGACAGGGGGCGTCTGGGGCCAACGTCCTGACTTTC. Its translation is CASSQPGQGASGANVLTF.

The chain recombines TRBV9 with TRBJ2-3; 16 bases align to TRBD2. There are 17 residues in the CDR3. Germline CDR1 is SGDLS and CDR2 is YYNGEE. The J segment lost 8 bases and the V segment lost 2 bases, leaving 8 bases of the junction unmatched. CDR3 residues: CASSVGTSGRELGTQYF. CDR3 DNA: TGTGCCAGCAGCGTCGGGACTAGCGGGAGGGAGTTGGGTACGCAGTATTTT.

This chain uses TRBV10-3 with TRBJ2-3; 9 nucleotides line up with TRBD2. The CDR3 loop spans 15 amino acids. Trimming at V came to 4 bases and at J to 6 bases, leaving 8 bases not matched to a gene. The V gene's germline CDR1 is ENHRY and CDR2 SYGVKD. In DNA, the CDR3 is TGTGCCATCAGTGGGAGGCGGGGGGGCCCCGATACGCAGTATTTT. Protein sequence: CAISGRRGGPDTQYF.

The gene calls are TRBV10-3 and TRBJ1-4, with D perhaps matching TRBD1 (5 bases). Trimming left V 5 bases short and J 7 bases short, with 14 bases between. Germline V gene lookup returns CDR1 ENHRY and CDR2 SYGVKD. This CDR3 region has 14 residues. CDR3 in DNA: TGTGCCATCAGTAAAGGGGCGGACGGTGAAAAACTGTTTTTT. Translating gives CAISKGADGEKLFF.

This rearrangement joins TRBV19 to TRBJ1-6; the D gene is possibly TRBD1 (6 bases). Trimming removed 6 bases from V and 10 bases from J, with 16 bases in between. The CDR3 is made up of 14 amino acids. Germline values: CDR1 LNHDA, CDR2 SQIVND (reference sequence). The CDR3 sequence is CASRTSGDGSPLHF. In DNA form, the CDR3 reads TGTGCCAGTAGGACGTCAGGGGACGGATCACCCCTCCACTTT.

The chain employs TRBV5-4 and TRBJ1-2; a weak D match, TRBD1 (6 bases). V lost 4 bases, J lost 5 bases, and 12 bases lay in between. Per the germline V gene, CDR1 is SGHNT and CDR2 is YYREEE (reference sequence). The CDR3 is made up of 13 amino acids. CDR3 residues: CASSNDGQYGYTF. Here the CDR3 DNA reads TGTGCCAGCAGCAATGACGGACAGTATGGCTACACCTTC.

This chain links TRBV4-2 with TRBJ2-6; 9 bases align to TRBD1. The CDR3 totals 16 residues. CDR1 LGHNA and CDR2 YNFKEQ come from the germline V gene. Trimming at V came to 10 bases and at J to 0 bases, leaving 7 bases not matched to a gene. CDR3 DNA: TGTGCCACGGGACAGGGATCGAGCTCTGGGGCCAACGTCCTGACTTTC. Amino acids: CATGQGSSSGANVLTF.

The chain employs TRBV7-2 and TRBJ2-3; a weak D match, TRBD1 (5 bases). Germline loops: CDR1 SGHTA, CDR2 FQGNSA. Trimming took 0 bases from V and 10 from J, leaving 8 bases between them. The CDR3 extends over 12 amino acids. This chain's CDR3 is CASSLAIGAQYF. The CDR3 nucleotides read TGTGCCAGCAGCTTAGCCATAGGGGCGCAGTATTTT.

This chain uses TRBV27 with TRBJ1-2, with D perhaps matching TRBD1 (6 bases). Germline CDR1 is MNHEY and CDR2 is SMNVEV (reference sequence). Trimming took 6 bases from V and 0 from J, leaving 17 bases between them. CDR3 length equals 16 residues. This chain's CDR3 is CASSLSRRTANYGYTF. The CDR3 bases are TGTGCCAGCAGCCTAAGTAGGCGGACAGCTAACTATGGCTACACCTTC.

This chain uses TRBV6-5 with TRBJ2-7; possibly TRBD2 for D (5 bases). The length of the CDR3 is 14 residues. Germline-derived CDR1 and CDR2 are MNHEY and SVGAGI. Trimming stripped 6 bases from V and 9 bases from J, with 21 bases between. The DNA for the CDR3 is TGTGCCAGCAGCCGCCCCGAGACTACGGGCCGGCAGTACTTC. Encoded protein: CASSRPETTGRQYF.

The rearrangement links TRBV6-5 to TRBJ1-2; unclear D gene. CDR3 length equals 13 residues. Per germline, CDR1 MNHEY and CDR2 SVGAGI. V was clipped by 4 bases and J by 8 bases, with 14 bases between them. The CDR3 DNA is TGTGCCAGCAGTTCCTGGGCGACCGAGGGCTACACCTTC. It codes for CASSSWATEGYTF.